The 20 T cell receptor beta chains listed next were all sequenced from one sample in a study of control samples from healthy donors and cancer patients. Measured with immunoSEQ multiplex PCR; TCRdb has only the in-frame clones, and not every one. The table shows roughly 100,000 clones, with just under 95% occurring only once. Sequences were obtained from blood. The receptors here all came from a human donor in good health. The donor label of this sample is uncertain.

The rearrangement links TRBV12-2 to TRBJ2-3; the table calls TRBD2, which could not be checked here. TRBV12-2 is marked as a pseudogene. The CDR3 runs to 17 residues. The CDR3 DNA is TGTGCAAGTCGCTTAAGGAGCGGGGTCAACCGCACAGATACGCAGTATTTT. Amino acid sequence: CASRLRSGVNRTDTQYF.

This clone has a handful of counts. The chain has TRBV2 and TRBJ1-5; 7 bases are a match to TRBD1. Losses at the gene ends were 7 bases for V and 3 bases for J; bases not matched to a gene: 6. The CDR3 runs to 14 residues. The germline gives CDR1 SNHLY, CDR2 FYNNEI. The DNA of the CDR3 is TGTGCCAGCATGAGGGGGCCTGACAATCAGCCCCAGCATTTT. It translates to CASMRGPDNQPQHF.

The chain uses TRBV12-5 and TRBJ2-5; no clear D gene. Per germline, CDR1 LGHNT and CDR2 FRNRAP. The CDR3 consists of 11 residues. The V end was cut by 7 bases, the J end by 5 bases, with 8 bases between. CDR3 sequence (DNA): TGTGCTAGTGCCACCGGGGAGACCCAGTACTTC. It is translated as CASATGETQYF.

This rearrangement joins TRBV6-6 to TRBJ1-2; TRBD1 matches 8 bases. V trimming: 4 bases; J trimming: 7 bases; junction bases outside the gene matches: 5. The CDR3 loop spans 13 amino acids. Germline-derived CDR1 and CDR2 are MNHNY and SVGAGI (reference sequence). The CDR3 protein is CASSSQGAPGYTF. CDR3 DNA sequence: TGTGCCAGCAGTTCCCAGGGGGCGCCTGGCTACACCTTC.

The V call is TRBV3-1 (or the pseudogene TRBV3-2), the J call TRBJ1-5, with unresolved D. This CDR3 spans 14 amino acids. V was clipped by 3 bases and J by 4 bases, with 10 bases between them. The V gene's germline CDR1 is LGHDT and CDR2 YNNKEL (reference sequence). The chain's CDR3 is CASSHLSDNQPQHF. CDR3 nucleotide sequence: TGTGCCAGCAGCCATTTGTCAGATAATCAGCCCCAGCATTTT.

The chain couples TRBV14 to TRBJ2-1; unclear D gene. Germline lookup yields CDR1 SGHDN and CDR2 FVKESK. Trimming cost V 0 bases and J 4 bases, with 4 bases left between them. This CDR3 comprises 13 residues. CDR3 amino acids: CASSQDSYNEQFF. The CDR3 DNA follows: TGTGCCAGCAGCCAAGACAGTTACAATGAGCAGTTCTTC. The entire variable domain, with the rest obtained from reference TRBV14 and TRBJ2-1, is as follows: EAGVTQFPSHSVIEKGQTVTLRCDPISGHDNLYWYRRVMGKEIKFLLHFVKESKQDESGMPNNRFLAERTGGTYSTLKVQPAELEDSGVYFCASSQDSYNEQFFGPGTRLTVL.

V gene TRBV3-1 (or the pseudogene TRBV3-2) combines with J gene TRBJ2-3; TRBD2 aligns across 9 bases. V lost 3 bases and J lost 3; bases outside the gene matches: 7. The CDR3 spans 16 residues. The V gene's germline CDR1 is LGHDT and CDR2 YNNKEL (reference sequence). The CDR3 is CASSHLSGGFTDTQYF. In DNA, the CDR3 is TGTGCCAGCAGCCACCTAAGCGGGGGGTTTACAGATACGCAGTATTTT.

The gene calls are TRBV6-6 and TRBJ1-5; 9 nucleotides agree with TRBD1. Per the germline V gene, CDR1 is MNHNY and CDR2 is SVGAGI (reference sequence). Trimming took 6 bases from V and 1 from J; bases not matched to a gene: 7. The CDR3 is 16 amino acids. This chain's CDR3 is CASSYPGQGSNQPQHF. The CDR3 DNA reads as TGTGCCAGCAGCTATCCGGGACAGGGAAGCAATCAGCCCCAGCATTTT.

The genes are TRBV5-4 and TRBJ1-1, with 9 bases that match TRBD1. V lost 5 bases, J lost 1 base, and 3 bases stayed unmatched. CDR1 and CDR2 (germline): SGHNT, YYREEE (reference sequence). The CDR3 has 14 residues. CDR3 sequence: CASSPGQGNTEAFF. CDR3 in DNA: TGTGCCAGCAGTCCGGGACAGGGGAACACTGAAGCTTTCTTT. Filled out from reference TRBV5-4 and TRBJ1-1, the complete variable domain reads ETGVTQSPTHLIKTRGQQVTLRCSSQSGHNTVSWYQQALGQGPQFIFQYYREEENGRGNFPPRFSGLQFPNYSSELNVNALELDDSALYLCASSPGQGNTEAFFGQGTRLTVV.

Only a few counts were recorded for this clone. The gene calls are TRBV5-6 and TRBJ1-6; no clear D. CDR1 SGHDT and CDR2 YYEEEE come from the germline V gene. This CDR3 is built from 14 residues. V lost 5 bases and J lost 5, with 11 bases in between. This CDR3 reads CASRLWWDNSPLHF. CDR3 nucleotide sequence: TGTGCCAGCAGGCTGTGGTGGGATAATTCACCCCTCCACTTT.

This clone has just one count. The V gene is TRBV7-6, the J gene TRBJ2-5, with 8 bases identical to TRBD2. Germline values: CDR1 SGHVS, CDR2 FNYEAQ. Germline trimming cut 5 bases from V and 4 bases from J; bases unmatched to any gene: 9. The CDR3 runs to 15 residues. The CDR3 DNA reads TGTGCCAGCAGCACGACGGGTCTAGCGGGAGAGACCCAGTACTTC. Translated, it gives CASSTTGLAGETQYF.

The rearrangement links TRBV3-1 (or the pseudogene TRBV3-2) to TRBJ1-1; D gene uncertain. This CDR3 contains 15 residues. The germline V gene has CDR1 LGHDT and CDR2 YNNKEL (reference sequence). The V and J ends lost 1 base and 0 bases respectively, with 9 bases between them. DNA of the CDR3: TGTGCCAGCAGCCAAGCCACACTAATGAACACTGAAGCTTTCTTT. This gives the protein CASSQATLMNTEAFF.

The sample holds a few counts of this clone. The chain joins TRBV28 to TRBJ1-5, with a weak D call TRBD1 (6 bases). Germline CDR1 MDHEN, CDR2 SYDVKM. The V end lost 7 bases, the J end lost 1 base, and 17 bases lay between the germline ends. There are 16 residues in the CDR3. CDR3: CASNPRGRTSNQPQHF. CDR3 in DNA: TGTGCCAGCAACCCGCGGGGGCGGACGAGCAATCAGCCCCAGCATTTT.

The chain has TRBV6-2 or TRBV6-3 and TRBJ2-2; D not certain. Germline V gene lookup returns CDR1 MNHEY and CDR2 SVGEGT. The CDR3 totals 15 residues. Trimming left V 2 bases short and J 3 bases short, with 10 bases between. As DNA, the CDR3 is TGTGCCAGCAGTTACAGCCAGGAGTACACCGGGGAGCTGTTTTTT. As protein: CASSYSQEYTGELFF.

This clone was seen only once. This chain links TRBV10-3 with TRBJ1-1; tentative D call: TRBD1 (6 bases). Germline CDR1 and CDR2: ENHRY and SYGVKD. V lost 8 bases to trimming and J lost 1 base, with 8 bases between them. This CDR3 has 12 residues. CDR3 sequence: CAISRGNTEAFF. CDR3 DNA: TGTGCCATCTCCAGGGGGAACACTGAAGCTTTCTTT.

V is TRBV5-6 and J is TRBJ1-1; D may be TRBD1 (5 bases). Per the germline V gene, CDR1 is SGHDT and CDR2 is YYEEEE. The CDR3 is 13 residues long. Trimming took off 3 bases at V and 6 bases at J, with 12 bases between the two ends. DNA of the CDR3: TGTGCCAGCAGCTCCGATCAGGGTTCTGAAGCTTTCTTT. It encodes CASSSDQGSEAFF.

The rearrangement joins TRBV12-3 or TRBV12-4 to TRBJ1-2; D is ambiguous. Trimming stripped 5 bases from V and 5 bases from J, with 12 bases between. The CDR3 totals 13 residues. This CDR3 is CASSPTYSYGYTF. In DNA form, the CDR3 reads TGTGCCAGCAGTCCTACCTACTCTTATGGCTACACCTTC.

This chain links TRBV30 with TRBJ1-4; D is possibly TRBD1 (5 bases). The germline V and J ends were trimmed by 1 base and 7 bases, with 16 bases remaining between them. This CDR3 has 15 amino acids. Germline lookup yields CDR1 GTSNPN and CDR2 SVGIG (reference sequence). The CDR3 nucleotides are TGTGCCTGGAGTGAGGGGACCCTTCTGGGTGAAAAACTGTTTTTT. It specifies CAWSEGTLLGEKLFF.

The J gene is TRBJ1-2, the V gene TRBV19; D uncertain. The V end was cut by 4 bases, the J end by 4 bases, with 10 bases between. The germline V gene has CDR1 LNHDA and CDR2 SQIVND (reference sequence). The CDR3 is 13 residues long. CDR3 nucleotides: TGTGCCAGTAGTAGGGGAGGGAGCTATGGCTACACCTTC. Protein sequence: CASSRGGSYGYTF.

The chain carries TRBV3-1 (or the pseudogene TRBV3-2) and TRBJ2-1; 9 bases fit TRBD2. Germline values: CDR1 LGHDT, CDR2 YNNKEL (reference sequence). The J segment lost 5 bases and the V segment lost 1 base, leaving 3 bases of the junction unmatched. CDR3 length: 15 amino acids. CDR3 region: CASSQGGGAHNEQFF. The CDR3 region has the DNA TGTGCCAGCAGCCAAGGCGGGGGGGCTCACAATGAGCAGTTCTTC.